This T cell receptor (beta chain) was identified during a study of blood T cell repertoires in COVID-19 (dated by TCRdb to 2019 to 2021). Study-wide context: The collaborator samples originated in the United States, Italy and Spain and spanned the acute and convalescent phases of COVID-19. Where available, HLA class I and class II types were obtained from metadata supplied by the sample provider rather than from assay-based typing. The samples were drawn from the first 160 participants of the ongoing ImmuneRACE study and from over 950 subjects provided by 6 global collaborators. The sample metadata nearly always contained a de-identified subject ID, COVID-19 status, age in years and sex. The dataset comprised deeply sampled blood TCRbeta repertoires from subjects exposed to, actively infected with, or recovered from COVID-19. The repertoires were released in a freely available public database intended as a resource for research on the immune response to SARS-CoV-2. The material from the prospective study consisted of cDNA or gDNA derived from T cells, B-cell-depleted T cells, or PBMCs.

TCRbeta CDR3 regions were amplified from genomic DNA using the immunoSEQ Assay, a bias-controlled multiplex PCR. The paper's processing steps were these. The number of nucleated cells in each sample was estimated from the amplification of reference gene primers within the assay. To quantify the absolute abundance of each unique TCRbeta CDR3 rearrangement, sequence reads were collapsed and filtered. For each sample, productive Simpson clonality was calculated as the square root of Simpson's diversity index across productive rearrangements. TCRdb limited this immuneACCESS table to in-frame rearrangements with V and J called. A share of clones is missing; checked studies link under half to unresolved V genes, and the rest is unexplained. Clonal size and the V and J genes are those of that table, whereas D and trimming came from the DNA. For this sample there are under 65,000 clones; approximately 80% appear just once. The top ten clones comprise 5.6% of the sample.

The germline V gene specifies SGHTA as CDR1 and FQGTGA as CDR2. There are 16 amino acids in the CDR3, from cysteine to phenylalanine inclusive. The sequence is cut down to CDR3 DNA, 48 bases in frame from base 1. At the junction V is shortened by 5 bases and J by 4 bases, with 17 bases in between. The count of this clone is one. What this receptor recognizes is not known. No base-level quality is on record; no much larger clone is a single base apart. General study outcomes and caveats: The amount of clinical and demographic metadata varied by source and participant and was provided uncurated.

Each collaborating institution followed its own protocols to collect whole blood in K2EDTA tubes. For TCRbeta analysis, collaborators shipped samples in one of three forms: frozen whole blood, isolated PBMCs, or DNA extracted from either of those sample types. Recombination connected TRBV7-3 to TRBJ2-2, and possibly TRBD1, on 6 matching bases. The receptor comes from a woman aged 55-70 years with acute or convalescent COVID-19. Sequenced material: peripheral blood. The nucleotide sequence is TGTGCCAGCAGCCGAACTTCAGGGGCGGGCACCGGGGAGCTGTTTTTT. It codes for CASSRTSGAGTGELFF.